The clone carrying this TCR beta chain was seen once. CDR3 length: 16 amino acids. V shed 5 bases and J 5 bases; nucleotides not matched to a gene: 12. Germline CDR1 LNHDA, CDR2 SQIVND (reference sequence). These data come from a study of blood T cell repertoires in COVID-19. Sequenced by immunoSEQ multiplex PCR; TCRdb stores in-frame clones only, minus some. The top ten clones hold under 30% of a sample with approximately 190,000 clones, 86% of them seen once. This clonotype originated in a middle-aged woman in a cohort exposed to, infected with or recovered from COVID-19 (not recorded which). The chain recombines TRBV19 with TRBJ2-5; 9 positions match TRBD1. Sequencing was performed on PBMCs or T cells enriched from blood (not recorded which). CDR3 sequence reads: CASSAPGQGGGETQYF. The CDR3 DNA reads TGTGCCAGTAGTGCCCCGGGACAGGGAGGTGGGGAGACCCAGTACTTC.